The 27 T cell receptor beta chains given below trace back to one sample, sequenced in a study of blood T cell repertoires in COVID-19. Sequenced by immunoSEQ multiplex PCR; TCRdb stores in-frame clones only, minus some. Of fewer than 250,000 clones in the sample, roughly 80% were seen once. Sequenced sample: peripheral blood. These receptors all come from a woman over 75 with acute or convalescent COVID-19.

The chain couples TRBV18 to TRBJ2-5, with TRBD2 matching 15 bases. V was clipped by 2 bases and J by 4 bases; unmatched bases: 5. The CDR3 runs to 17 residues. Germline V gene lookup returns CDR1 KGHSH and CDR2 LQKENI. CDR3 DNA sequence: TGTGCCAGCTCACCAACAGGGACTAGCGGGAGGCGAGAGACCCAGTACTTC. It specifies CASSPTGTSGRRETQYF.

The gene calls are TRBV3-1 (or the pseudogene TRBV3-2) and TRBJ2-2; 7 bases are shared with TRBD2. The V and J ends lost 6 bases and 6 bases, in that order; junction bases with no gene match: 7. Germline V gene lookup returns CDR1 LGHDT and CDR2 YNNKEL (reference sequence). The CDR3 is 14 amino acids. The CDR3 is CASSQFGGAGELFF. The CDR3 coding sequence is TGTGCCAGCAGTCAGTTTGGGGGGGCCGGGGAGCTGTTTTTT.

The V gene is TRBV28, the J gene TRBJ1-1; D gene ambiguous. This CDR3 is built from 12 residues. Trimming removed 8 bases at V and 4 bases at J, with 11 bases between. Germline V lookup: CDR1 MDHEN, CDR2 SYDVKM. This CDR3 reads CASGRQTTEAFF. The DNA for the CDR3 is TGTGCCAGCGGGCGACAAACCACTGAAGCTTTCTTT.

CDR3 nucleotide sequence: TGTGCCAGCAGCGTTGTGGGGGGAACCTCTGGGGCCAACGTCCTGACTTTC. Its translation: CASSVVGGTSGANVLTF. The chain is built from TRBV9 and TRBJ2-6; D is perhaps TRBD2 (6 bases). The CDR3 sequence is 17 residues long. The V and J ends lost 2 bases and 0 bases respectively, with 12 bases between them. Per germline, CDR1 SGDLS and CDR2 YYNGEE.

The chain carries TRBV7-8 and TRBJ1-4; TRBD1 aligns across 7 bases. The CDR3 has 15 residues. The V gene end was trimmed by 5 bases and the J gene end by 4 bases; junction bases not matched to a gene: 7. Germline-derived CDR1 and CDR2 are SGHVS and FQNEAQ. DNA for the CDR3: TGTGCCAGCAGCCTCCTGACAGGGTTTAATGAAAAACTGTTTTTT. It encodes CASSLLTGFNEKLFF.

The gene calls are TRBV24-1 and TRBJ2-3, with D tentatively TRBD1 (6 bases). The germline gives CDR1 KGHDR, CDR2 SFDVKD. The CDR3 sequence is 14 residues long. The V and J ends lost 6 bases and 0 bases respectively, with 9 bases between them. CDR3: CATSRTDSTDTQYF. The CDR3 DNA is TGTGCCACCAGTCGGACAGATAGCACAGATACGCAGTATTTT.

This clone was recorded once. The gene calls are TRBV7-6 and TRBJ1-1; D unclear. From germline, CDR1 is SGHVS and CDR2 FNYEAQ. The ends were cut back, 0 bases at V and 6 bases at J, with 11 bases in the middle. The CDR3 covers 14 residues. The CDR3 protein is CASSLARGSSEAFF. The CDR3 coding sequence is TGTGCCAGCAGCTTAGCGCGAGGGTCTTCTGAAGCTTTCTTT.

The rearrangement links TRBV4-3 to TRBJ1-2; D is unresolved. Trimming stripped 1 base from V and 3 bases from J, with 6 bases between. The length of the CDR3 is 13 residues. CDR1 and CDR2 from the germline V gene are LGHNA and YSLEER. The CDR3 reads CASSQASYYGYTF. The CDR3 DNA is TGCGCCAGCAGCCAAGCCAGTTACTATGGCTACACCTTC.

The chain recombines TRBV28 with TRBJ2-5, with 8 bases fitting TRBD2. Germline-derived CDR1 and CDR2 are MDHEN and SYDVKM. The CDR3 runs to 15 residues. V shed 6 bases and J 6 bases; nucleotides not matched to a gene: 12. The CDR3 DNA follows: TGTGCCAGCAGCCCCCCGGGACTAGAGTCGAAGACCCAGTACTTC. This encodes CASSPPGLESKTQYF.

The chain couples TRBV7-2 to TRBJ2-1; 13 nucleotides agree with TRBD2. CDR3 length equals 15 residues. Germline CDR1 and CDR2: SGHTA and FQGNSA. Trimming at V came to 6 bases and at J to 7 bases, leaving 6 bases not matched to a gene. CDR3 region: CASRPPGLAGNEQFF. The CDR3 coding sequence is TGTGCCAGCAGGCCACCGGGACTAGCGGGGAATGAGCAGTTCTTC.

The rearrangement joins TRBV28 to TRBJ1-2; D possibly corresponds to TRBD1 (6 bases). V dropped 5 bases and J dropped 2 bases, with 9 bases sitting between them. In germline, CDR1 is MDHEN, CDR2 SYDVKM. This CDR3 contains 13 residues. The CDR3 DNA is TGTGCCAGCAGTCGGACAGAAAACTATGGCTACACCTTC. Translating it yields CASSRTENYGYTF.

This chain links TRBV27 with TRBJ2-2; the D is unclear. From germline, CDR1 is MNHEY and CDR2 SMNVEV (reference sequence). The CDR3 is 14 residues long. Trimming removed 6 bases at V and 7 bases at J, with 15 bases between. Here the CDR3 reads CASSPLYKNGELFF. The CDR3 DNA is TGTGCCAGCAGCCCCCTTTACAAGAACGGGGAGCTGTTTTTT.

J is TRBJ2-1 and V is TRBV6-5; 9 bases map to TRBD2. The germline CDR1 and CDR2 sequences are MNHEY and SVGAGI. This CDR3 has 16 amino acids. Trimming removed 0 bases from V and 2 bases from J; junction bases left unmatched: 2. In nucleotides, the CDR3 is TGTGCCAGCAGTTACTCTGGCGGGGGGGCCTACAATGAGCAGTTCTTC. This translates into CASSYSGGGAYNEQFF.

J is TRBJ1-3 and V is TRBV25-1, with D uncertain. The germline V and J ends were trimmed by 4 bases and 0 bases, with 16 bases remaining between them. The CDR3 runs to 17 residues. Germline CDR1 reads MGHDK; CDR2 reads SYGVNS. The CDR3 sequence: CASSVAGSQRSGNTIYF. For the CDR3, the DNA is TGTGCCAGCAGTGTCGCCGGCTCGCAGCGCTCTGGAAACACCATATATTTT.

This rearrangement joins TRBV30 to TRBJ1-2, with a weak D call TRBD1 (6 bases). Germline V gives CDR1 GTSNPN, CDR2 SVGIG (reference sequence). This CDR3 comprises 12 residues. V shed 0 bases and J shed 7 bases, with 9 bases lying between them. The CDR3 reads CAWSVQGSGYTF. The CDR3 nucleotides read TGTGCCTGGAGTGTACAGGGAAGTGGCTACACCTTC. The complete variable domain, with remaining parts taken from reference TRBV30 and TRBJ1-2, reads SQTIHQWPATLVQPVGSPLSLECTVEGTSNPNLYWYRQAAGRGLQLLFYSVGIGQISSEVPQNLSASRPQDRQFILSSKKLLLSDSGFYLCAWSVQGSGYTFGSGTRLTVV.

The chain recombines TRBV18 with TRBJ1-1, with TRBD1 identical over 7 bases. The V gene's germline CDR1 is KGHSH and CDR2 LQKENI. CDR3 size: 12 residues. V was clipped by 2 bases and J by 7 bases; unmatched bases: 1. The CDR3 sequence: CASSPGDSEAFF. The CDR3 DNA reads as TGTGCCAGCTCACCAGGGGACAGTGAAGCTTTCTTT.

V gene TRBV7-2 combines with J gene TRBJ2-7; the match to TRBD1 covers 9 bases. In germline, CDR1 is SGHTA, CDR2 FQGNSA. With 5 bases clipped from V and 2 bases from J, the junction kept 7 bases outside the gene matches. This CDR3 contains 15 residues. CDR3 bases: TGTGCCAGCAGCGCGCTGGGGACAGGGCCCTACGAGCAGTACTTC. This codes for CASSALGTGPYEQYF.

The chain is built from TRBV4-2 and TRBJ2-3; D is perhaps TRBD2 (6 bases). The CDR3 has 16 amino acids. V was shortened by 1 base and J by 1 base, with 12 bases between the two germline ends. Germline loops: CDR1 LGHNA, CDR2 YNFKEQ. In nucleotides, the CDR3 is TGTGCCAGCAGCCAAGGTGGGGGAGGAGGCACAGATACGCAGTATTTT. Encoded protein: CASSQGGGGGTDTQYF.

The chain carries TRBV6-2 or TRBV6-3 and TRBJ1-1, with 10 bases fitting TRBD1. In germline, CDR1 is MNHEY, CDR2 SVGEGT. V shed 7 bases and J 5 bases; nucleotides not matched to a gene: 13. The length of the CDR3 is 16 residues. The CDR3 sequence is CASNPVGDRGVTEAFF. CDR3 nucleotides: TGTGCCAGCAACCCAGTCGGGGACAGGGGTGTGACTGAAGCTTTCTTT.

J is TRBJ2-2 and V is TRBV16; 10 bases fit TRBD2. The CDR3 extends over 16 amino acids. The junction had 9 bases not matched to a gene; V was cut back by 6 bases and J by 5 bases. Germline V lookup: CDR1 KGHSY, CDR2 FQNENV. The CDR3 reads CASSPIAGGLTGELFF. CDR3 DNA sequence: TGTGCCAGCAGTCCTATAGCGGGAGGACTTACCGGGGAGCTGTTTTTT.

The CDR3: CASSEQGGAYGYTF. CDR3 coding DNA: TGTGCCAGCAGTGAACAGGGAGGGGCCTATGGCTACACCTTC. The chain has TRBV27 and TRBJ1-2; D perhaps matches TRBD1 (6 bases). The CDR3 sequence is 14 residues long. The V and J ends lost 5 bases and 4 bases respectively, with 14 bases between them. Germline CDR1 and CDR2: MNHEY and SMNVEV (reference sequence).

J is TRBJ1-2 and V is TRBV27, with TRBD1 matching 12 bases. Germline CDR1 reads MNHEY; CDR2 reads SMNVEV (reference sequence). The ends lost 4 bases at V and 3 bases at J; junction bases unmatched: 3. CDR3 size: 15 residues. CDR3 sequence: CASSSGQGADYGYTF. The CDR3 DNA is TGTGCCAGCAGTTCGGGACAGGGGGCCGACTATGGCTACACCTTC.

The chain is built from TRBV7-2 and TRBJ1-1, with a tentative D call TRBD1 (5 bases). Trimming took 2 bases from V and 8 from J, leaving 15 bases between them. The CDR3 runs to 14 residues. Germline V gene lookup returns CDR1 SGHTA and CDR2 FQGNSA. The CDR3 loop is CASSLRGGSVEAFF. In DNA form, the CDR3 reads TGTGCCAGCAGCTTAAGGGGCGGATCAGTAGAAGCTTTCTTT.

This clone has a single count. Compared with germline, one end of the junction differs, possibly owing to a read error. This chain links TRBV30 with TRBJ1-1, with D tentatively TRBD1 (5 bases). The CDR3 has 13 amino acids. Germline V lookup: CDR1 GTSNPN, CDR2 SVGIG (reference sequence). The CDR3 loop reads CAWCAGLNAEAFF. CDR3 nucleotides: TGTGCCTGGTGCGCAGGGTTGAACGCTGAAGCTTTCTTT.

The CDR3 protein is CASSQEFRGAYEQYF. CDR3 nucleotide sequence: TGCGCCAGCAGCCAAGAGTTCAGGGGGGCATACGAGCAGTACTTC. The rearrangement links TRBV4-1 to TRBJ2-7, with a possible D match to TRBD1 (7 bases). Germline V gives CDR1 MGHRA, CDR2 YSYEKL. The CDR3 is made up of 15 amino acids. V dropped 0 bases and J dropped 4 bases, with 13 bases sitting between them.

The rearrangement uses TRBV6-6 and TRBJ1-1, with unresolved D. Germline loops: CDR1 MNHNY, CDR2 SVGAGI (reference sequence). With 10 bases removed from V and 6 bases from J, the gap between germline ends came to 15 bases. The CDR3 loop spans 12 amino acids. The CDR3 region has the DNA TGTGCCACCGGGGTGGTAATCGCTGAAGCTTTCTTT. It encodes CATGVVIAEAFF.

The chain uses TRBV30 and TRBJ2-2; D unresolved. Germline-derived CDR1 and CDR2 are GTSNPN and SVGIG (reference sequence). This CDR3 spans 14 amino acids. V lost 0 bases to trimming and J lost 4 bases, with 9 bases between them. The CDR3 region is CAWSVALVTGELFF. For the CDR3, the DNA is TGTGCCTGGAGTGTAGCCCTGGTCACCGGGGAGCTGTTTTTT.